The clone carrying this T cell receptor beta chain was counted at least ten times. The CDR3 has 15 amino acids. V was clipped by 2 bases and J by 1 base, with 6 bases between them. Germline-derived CDR1 and CDR2 are MNHNS and SASEGT. The TCR beta CDR3 regions underwent amplification using RNA transcripts as the source. When the TCR CDR3 underwent first-round RT-PCR, the HTBI primer set was used. TCRdb recomputed calls from the multiplex PCR reads with MiXCR, one row per CDR3 protein. The sample lists approximately 400,000 distinct CDR3 sequences; approximately 18% were seen once. This sample was taken from a study of T cells in Graves' hyperthyroidism and ophthalmopathy.

What was sequenced was blood. The clonotype comes from a man aged 18 to 35 with Graves' ophthalmopathy. The chain is built from TRBV6-1 and TRBJ2-6; D call uncertain. The CDR3 nucleotides are TGTGCCAGCAGTGAATCCGCTTCTGGGGCCAACGTCCTGACTTTC. This translates into CASSESASGANVLTF.